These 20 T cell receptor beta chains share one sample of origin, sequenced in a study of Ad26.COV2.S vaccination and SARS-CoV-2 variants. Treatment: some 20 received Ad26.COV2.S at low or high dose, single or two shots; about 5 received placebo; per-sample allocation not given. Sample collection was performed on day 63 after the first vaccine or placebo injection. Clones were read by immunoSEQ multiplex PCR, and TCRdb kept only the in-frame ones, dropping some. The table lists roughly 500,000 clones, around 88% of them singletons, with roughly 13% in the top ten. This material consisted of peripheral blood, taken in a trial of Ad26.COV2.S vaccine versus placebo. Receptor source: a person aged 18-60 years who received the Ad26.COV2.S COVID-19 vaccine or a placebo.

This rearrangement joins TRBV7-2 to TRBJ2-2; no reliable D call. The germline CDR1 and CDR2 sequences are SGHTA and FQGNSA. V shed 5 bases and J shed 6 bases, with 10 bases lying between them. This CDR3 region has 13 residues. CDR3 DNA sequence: TGTGCCAGCAGCCCCCCCCGGGCCGGGGAGCTGTTTTTT. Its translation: CASSPPRAGELFF.

CDR3 in amino acids: CASSTHGTEIYGYTF. CDR3 in DNA: TGTGCCAGCAGTACCCATGGGACGGAAATTTATGGCTACACCTTC. The rearrangement links TRBV28 to TRBJ1-2; a possible D gene is TRBD1 (5 bases). V lost 5 bases and J 5 bases, leaving 18 bases between the germline ends. This CDR3 has 15 amino acids. Germline values: CDR1 MDHEN, CDR2 SYDVKM.

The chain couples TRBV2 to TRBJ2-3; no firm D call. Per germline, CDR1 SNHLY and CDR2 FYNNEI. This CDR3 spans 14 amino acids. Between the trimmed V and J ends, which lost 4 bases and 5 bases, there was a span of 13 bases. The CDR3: CASSVELNIDTQYF. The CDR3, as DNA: TGTGCCAGCAGTGTAGAACTCAACATAGATACGCAGTATTTT.

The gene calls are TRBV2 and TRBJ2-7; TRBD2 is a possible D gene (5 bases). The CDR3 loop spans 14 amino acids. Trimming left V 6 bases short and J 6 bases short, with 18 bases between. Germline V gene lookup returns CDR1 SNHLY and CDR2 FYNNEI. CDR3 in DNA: TGTGCCAGCAGCGAGGGCCCGAGAGCTTCCGAGCAGTACTTC. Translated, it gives CASSEGPRASEQYF.

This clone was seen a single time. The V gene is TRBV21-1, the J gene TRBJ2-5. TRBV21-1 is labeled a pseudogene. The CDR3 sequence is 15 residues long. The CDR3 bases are TGTGCCAGCAGCATACCGGGGGCCATGTGGGAGACCCAGTACTTC. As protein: CASSIPGAMWETQYF.

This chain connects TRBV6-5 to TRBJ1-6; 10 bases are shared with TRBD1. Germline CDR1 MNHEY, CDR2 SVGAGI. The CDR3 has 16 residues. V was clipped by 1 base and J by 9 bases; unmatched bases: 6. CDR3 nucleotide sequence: TGTGCCAGCAGTTACTTTGACAGGGGGCTGGGTTCACCCCTCCACTTT. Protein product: CASSYFDRGLGSPLHF.

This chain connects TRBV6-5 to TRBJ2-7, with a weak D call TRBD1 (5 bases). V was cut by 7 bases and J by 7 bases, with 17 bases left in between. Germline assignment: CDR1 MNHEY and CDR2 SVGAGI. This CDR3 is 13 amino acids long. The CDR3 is CASKWSGLSEQYF. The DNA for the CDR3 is TGTGCCAGCAAGTGGTCAGGGCTCTCTGAGCAGTACTTC.

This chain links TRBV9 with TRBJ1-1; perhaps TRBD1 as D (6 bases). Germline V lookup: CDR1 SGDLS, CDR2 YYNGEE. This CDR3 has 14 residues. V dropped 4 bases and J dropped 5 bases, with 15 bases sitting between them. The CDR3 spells CASSLGGFSTEAFF. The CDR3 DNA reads TGTGCCAGCAGCCTAGGGGGATTCTCAACTGAAGCTTTCTTT.

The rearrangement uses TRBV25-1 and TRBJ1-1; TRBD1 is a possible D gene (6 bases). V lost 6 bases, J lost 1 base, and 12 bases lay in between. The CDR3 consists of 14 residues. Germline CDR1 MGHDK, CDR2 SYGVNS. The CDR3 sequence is CASSPQGRNTEAFF. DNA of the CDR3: TGTGCCAGCAGCCCACAGGGTAGGAACACTGAAGCTTTCTTT.

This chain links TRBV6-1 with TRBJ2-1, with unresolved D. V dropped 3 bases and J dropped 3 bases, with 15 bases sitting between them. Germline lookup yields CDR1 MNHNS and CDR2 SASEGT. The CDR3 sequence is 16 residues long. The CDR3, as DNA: TGTGCCAGCAGTGATACATTCTCAAGGCTCTACAATGAGCAGTTCTTC. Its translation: CASSDTFSRLYNEQFF.

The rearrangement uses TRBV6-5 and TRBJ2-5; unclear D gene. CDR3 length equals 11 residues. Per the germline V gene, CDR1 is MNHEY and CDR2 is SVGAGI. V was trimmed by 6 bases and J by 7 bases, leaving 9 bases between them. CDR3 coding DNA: TGTGCCAGCAGGACCTGGCGGACCCAGTACTTC. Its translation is CASRTWRTQYF.

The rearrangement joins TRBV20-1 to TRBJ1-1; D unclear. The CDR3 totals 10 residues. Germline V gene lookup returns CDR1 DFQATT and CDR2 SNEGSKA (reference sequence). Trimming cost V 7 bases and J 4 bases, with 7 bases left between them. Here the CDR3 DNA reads TGCAGTGTAGTTGGCACTGAAGCTTTCTTT. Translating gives CSVVGTEAFF.

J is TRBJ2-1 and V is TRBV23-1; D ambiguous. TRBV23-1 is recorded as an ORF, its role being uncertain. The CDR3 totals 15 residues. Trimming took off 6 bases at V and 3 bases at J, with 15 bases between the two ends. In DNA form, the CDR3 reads TGCGCCAGCAGGTGGAAATTGGCGGACTACAATGAGCAGTTCTTC. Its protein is CASRWKLADYNEQFF.

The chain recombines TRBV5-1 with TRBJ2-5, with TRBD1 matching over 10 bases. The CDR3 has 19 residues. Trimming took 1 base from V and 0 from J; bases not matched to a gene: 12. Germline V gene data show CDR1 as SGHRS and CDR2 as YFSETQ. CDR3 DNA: TGCGCCAGCAGCTTGAGAAACTACCGGGACAGGGGAAACCAAGAGACCCAGTACTTC. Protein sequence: CASSLRNYRDRGNQETQYF.

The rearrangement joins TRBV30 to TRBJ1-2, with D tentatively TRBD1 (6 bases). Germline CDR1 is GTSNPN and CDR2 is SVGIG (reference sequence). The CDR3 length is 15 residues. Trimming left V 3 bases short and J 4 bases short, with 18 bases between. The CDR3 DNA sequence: TGTGCCTGGAGCCTAACCGCCAGGGGCCTCTATGGCTACACCTTC. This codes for CAWSLTARGLYGYTF. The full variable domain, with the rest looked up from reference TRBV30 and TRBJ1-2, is SQTIHQWPATLVQPVGSPLSLECTVEGTSNPNLYWYRQAAGRGLQLLFYSVGIGQISSEVPQNLSASRPQDRQFILSSKKLLLSDSGFYLCAWSLTARGLYGYTFGSGTRLTVV.

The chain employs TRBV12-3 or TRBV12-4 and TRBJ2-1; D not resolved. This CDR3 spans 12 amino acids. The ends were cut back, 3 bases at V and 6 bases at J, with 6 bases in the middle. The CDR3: CASSFNFNEQFF. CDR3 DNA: TGTGCCAGCAGTTTTAACTTCAATGAGCAGTTCTTC.

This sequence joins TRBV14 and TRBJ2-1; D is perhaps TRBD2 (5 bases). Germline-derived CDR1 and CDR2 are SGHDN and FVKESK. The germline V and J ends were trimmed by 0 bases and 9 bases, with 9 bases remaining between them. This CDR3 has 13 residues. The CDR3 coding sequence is TGTGCCAGCAGCCAAGATGATGGGAGTGAGCAGTTCTTC. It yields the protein CASSQDDGSEQFF.

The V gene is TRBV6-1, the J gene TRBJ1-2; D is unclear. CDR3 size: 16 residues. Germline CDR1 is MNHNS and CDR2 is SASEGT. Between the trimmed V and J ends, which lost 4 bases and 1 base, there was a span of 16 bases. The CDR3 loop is CASSVGVHYRNYGYTF. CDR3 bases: TGTGCCAGCAGTGTTGGGGTCCATTATCGTAACTATGGCTACACCTTC.

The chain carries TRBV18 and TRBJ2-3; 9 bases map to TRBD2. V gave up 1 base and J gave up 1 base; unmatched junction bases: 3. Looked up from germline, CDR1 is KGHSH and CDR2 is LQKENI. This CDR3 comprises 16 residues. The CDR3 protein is CASSPLRTSGTDTQYF. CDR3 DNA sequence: TGTGCCAGCTCACCACTCCGGACTAGCGGCACAGATACGCAGTATTTT.

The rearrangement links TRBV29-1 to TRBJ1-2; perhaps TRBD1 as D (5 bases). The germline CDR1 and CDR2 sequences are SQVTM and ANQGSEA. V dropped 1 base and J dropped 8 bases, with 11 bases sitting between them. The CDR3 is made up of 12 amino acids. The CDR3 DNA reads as TGCAGCGTTGAAGCCCAGGGTAGAGGCTACACCTTC. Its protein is CSVEAQGRGYTF.